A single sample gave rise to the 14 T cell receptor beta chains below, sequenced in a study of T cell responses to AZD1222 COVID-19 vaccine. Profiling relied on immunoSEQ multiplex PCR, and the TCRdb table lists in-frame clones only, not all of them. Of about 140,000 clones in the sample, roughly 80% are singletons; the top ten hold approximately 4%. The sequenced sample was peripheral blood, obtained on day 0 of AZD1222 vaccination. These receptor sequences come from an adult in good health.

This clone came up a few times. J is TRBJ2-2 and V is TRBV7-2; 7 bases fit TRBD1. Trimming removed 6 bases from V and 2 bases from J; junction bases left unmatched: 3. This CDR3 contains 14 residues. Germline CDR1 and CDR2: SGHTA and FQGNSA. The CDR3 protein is CASSRDSNTGELFF. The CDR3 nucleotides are TGTGCCAGCAGTCGGGACAGCAACACCGGGGAGCTGTTTTTT.

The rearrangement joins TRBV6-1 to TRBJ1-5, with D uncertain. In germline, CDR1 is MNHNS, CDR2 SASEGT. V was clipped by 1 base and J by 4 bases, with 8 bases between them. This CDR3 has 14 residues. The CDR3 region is CASSEERGNQPQHF. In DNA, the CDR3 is TGTGCCAGCAGTGAAGAGAGAGGAAATCAGCCCCAGCATTTT.

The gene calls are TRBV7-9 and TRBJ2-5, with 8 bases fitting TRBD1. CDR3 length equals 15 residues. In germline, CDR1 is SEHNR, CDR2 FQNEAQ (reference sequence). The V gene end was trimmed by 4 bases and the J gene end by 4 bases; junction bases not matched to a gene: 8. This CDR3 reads CASSSGQGGGETQYF. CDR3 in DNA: TGTGCCAGCAGCTCTGGACAGGGAGGAGGAGAGACCCAGTACTTC.

For the CDR3, the DNA is TGCAGTGCTACCCCTAGCAATGAGCAGTTCTTC. It is translated as CSATPSNEQFF. The chain joins TRBV20-1 to TRBJ2-1, with D unresolved. The V end was cut by 4 bases, the J end by 6 bases, with 7 bases between. The CDR3 is 11 amino acids. CDR1 and CDR2 (germline): DFQATT, SNEGSKA (reference sequence).

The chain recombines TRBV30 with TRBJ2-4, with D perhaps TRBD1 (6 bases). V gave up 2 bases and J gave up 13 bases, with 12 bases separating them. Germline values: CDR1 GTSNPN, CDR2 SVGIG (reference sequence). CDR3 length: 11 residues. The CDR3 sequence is CAWSPGQRQYF. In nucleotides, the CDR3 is TGTGCCTGGAGTCCGGGACAAAGACAGTACTTC.

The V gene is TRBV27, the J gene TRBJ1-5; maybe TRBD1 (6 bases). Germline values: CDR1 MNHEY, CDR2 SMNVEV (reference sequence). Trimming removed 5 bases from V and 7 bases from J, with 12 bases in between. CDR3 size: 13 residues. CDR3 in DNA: TGTGCCAGCAGTCCGACAGGAGGACAGCCCCAGCATTTT. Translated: CASSPTGGQPQHF.

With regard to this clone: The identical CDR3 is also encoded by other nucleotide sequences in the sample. The CDR3 coding sequence is TGCGCCAGCAGCATGGGACAGGGCGACACCGGGGAGCTGTTTTTT. Amino acids: CASSMGQGDTGELFF. The chain combines TRBV5-1 with TRBJ2-2, with TRBD1 matching 9 bases. The V gene's germline CDR1 is SGHRS and CDR2 YFSETQ. The junction had 4 bases not matched to a gene; V was cut back by 4 bases and J by 3 bases. The CDR3 runs 15 residues.

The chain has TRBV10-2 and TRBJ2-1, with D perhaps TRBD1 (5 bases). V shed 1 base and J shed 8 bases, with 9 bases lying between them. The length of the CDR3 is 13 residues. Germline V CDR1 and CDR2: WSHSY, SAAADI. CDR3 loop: CASSEWTSDEQFF. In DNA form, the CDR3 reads TGCGCCAGCAGTGAGTGGACATCCGATGAGCAGTTCTTC.

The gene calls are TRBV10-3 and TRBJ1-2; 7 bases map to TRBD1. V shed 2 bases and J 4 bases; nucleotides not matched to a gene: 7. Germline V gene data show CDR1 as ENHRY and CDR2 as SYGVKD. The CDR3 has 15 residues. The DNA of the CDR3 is TGTGCCATCAGTGAGCCGGGACAGCGTCCCTATGGCTACACCTTC. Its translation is CAISEPGQRPYGYTF.

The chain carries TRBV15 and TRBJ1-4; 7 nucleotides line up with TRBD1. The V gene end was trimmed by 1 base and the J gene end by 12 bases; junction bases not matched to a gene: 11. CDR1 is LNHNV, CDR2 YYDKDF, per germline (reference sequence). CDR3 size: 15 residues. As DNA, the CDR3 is TGTGCCACCAGCAGAGGACAGGGAGGTGTTTGGGAACTGTTTTTT. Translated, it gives CATSRGQGGVWELFF.

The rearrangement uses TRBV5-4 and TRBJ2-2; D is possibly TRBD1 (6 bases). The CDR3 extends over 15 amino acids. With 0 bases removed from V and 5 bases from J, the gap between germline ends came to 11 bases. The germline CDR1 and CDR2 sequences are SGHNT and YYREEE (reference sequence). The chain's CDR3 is CASSLVQGDTGELFF. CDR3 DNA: TGTGCCAGCAGCTTGGTACAGGGAGATACCGGGGAGCTGTTTTTT.

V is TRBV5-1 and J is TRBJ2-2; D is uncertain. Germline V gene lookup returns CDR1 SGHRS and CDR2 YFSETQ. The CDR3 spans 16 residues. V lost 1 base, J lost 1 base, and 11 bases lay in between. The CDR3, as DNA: TGCGCCAGCAGCTTGTCGCGGCCGATGAACACCGGGGAGCTGTTTTTT. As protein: CASSLSRPMNTGELFF.

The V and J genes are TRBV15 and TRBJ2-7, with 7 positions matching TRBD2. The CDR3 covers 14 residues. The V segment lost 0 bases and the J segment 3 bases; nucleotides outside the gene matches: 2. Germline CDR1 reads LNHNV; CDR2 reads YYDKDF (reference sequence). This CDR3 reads CATSRDGGGYEQYF. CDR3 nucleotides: TGTGCCACCAGCAGAGATGGGGGGGGCTACGAGCAGTACTTC. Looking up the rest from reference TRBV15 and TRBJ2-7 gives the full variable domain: DAMVIQNPRYQVTQFGKPVTLSCSQTLNHNVMYWYQQKSSQAPKLLFHYYDKDFNNEADTPDNFQSRRPNTSFCFLDIRSPGLGDTAMYLCATSRDGGGYEQYFGPGTRLTVT.

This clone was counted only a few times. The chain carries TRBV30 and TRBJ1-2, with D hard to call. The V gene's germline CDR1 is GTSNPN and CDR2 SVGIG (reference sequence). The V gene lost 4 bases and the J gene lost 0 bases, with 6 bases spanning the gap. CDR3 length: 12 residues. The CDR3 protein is CAWTLANYGYTF. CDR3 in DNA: TGTGCCTGGACACTGGCTAACTATGGCTACACCTTC.